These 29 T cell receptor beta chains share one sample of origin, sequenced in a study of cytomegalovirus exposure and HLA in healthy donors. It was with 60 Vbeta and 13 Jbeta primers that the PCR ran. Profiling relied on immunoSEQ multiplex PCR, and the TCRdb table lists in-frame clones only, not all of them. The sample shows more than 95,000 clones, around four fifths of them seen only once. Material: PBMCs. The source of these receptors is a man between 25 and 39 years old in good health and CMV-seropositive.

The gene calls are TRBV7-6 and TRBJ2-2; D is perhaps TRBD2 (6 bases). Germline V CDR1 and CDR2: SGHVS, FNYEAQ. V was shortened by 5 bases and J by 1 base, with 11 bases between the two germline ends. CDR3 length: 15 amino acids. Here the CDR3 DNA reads TGTGCCAGCAGCCAGGAGGGTCTGAACACCGGGGAGCTGTTTTTT. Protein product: CASSQEGLNTGELFF.

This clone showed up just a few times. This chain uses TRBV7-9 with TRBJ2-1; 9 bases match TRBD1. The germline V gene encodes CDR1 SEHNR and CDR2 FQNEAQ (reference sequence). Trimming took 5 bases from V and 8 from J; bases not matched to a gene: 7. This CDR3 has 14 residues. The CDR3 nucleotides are TGTGCCAGCAGCCTGGGACAGGGTCGGGATGAGCAGTTCTTC. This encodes CASSLGQGRDEQFF.

The CDR3 spells CASSRGLLAGYLSSYNEQFF. Here the CDR3 DNA reads TGCGCCAGCAGCCGCGGACTTCTAGCGGGGTATTTAAGCTCCTACAATGAGCAGTTCTTC. The V gene is TRBV5-1, the J gene TRBJ2-1, with TRBD2 identical over 9 bases. Germline V gene lookup returns CDR1 SGHRS and CDR2 YFSETQ. Germline trimming cut 4 bases from V and 0 bases from J; bases unmatched to any gene: 17. There are 20 residues in the CDR3.

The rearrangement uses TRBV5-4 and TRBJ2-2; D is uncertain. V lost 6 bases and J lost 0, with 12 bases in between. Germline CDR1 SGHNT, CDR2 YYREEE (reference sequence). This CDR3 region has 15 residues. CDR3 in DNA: TGTGCCAGCACCCCTGAGACATCGAACACCGGGGAGCTGTTTTTT. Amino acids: CASTPETSNTGELFF.

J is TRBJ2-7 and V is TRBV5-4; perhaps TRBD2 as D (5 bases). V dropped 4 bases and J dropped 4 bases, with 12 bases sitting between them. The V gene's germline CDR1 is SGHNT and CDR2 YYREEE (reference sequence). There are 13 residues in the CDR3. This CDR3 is CASSREGPYEQYF. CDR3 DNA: TGTGCCAGCAGCCGAGAGGGCCCTTACGAGCAGTACTTC.

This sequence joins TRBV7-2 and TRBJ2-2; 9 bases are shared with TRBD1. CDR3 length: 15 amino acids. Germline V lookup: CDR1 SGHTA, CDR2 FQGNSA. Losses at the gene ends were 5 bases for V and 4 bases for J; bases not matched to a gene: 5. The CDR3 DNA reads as TGTGCCAGCAGCCCTCGGACAGGGGCCACCGGGGAGCTGTTTTTT. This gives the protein CASSPRTGATGELFF.

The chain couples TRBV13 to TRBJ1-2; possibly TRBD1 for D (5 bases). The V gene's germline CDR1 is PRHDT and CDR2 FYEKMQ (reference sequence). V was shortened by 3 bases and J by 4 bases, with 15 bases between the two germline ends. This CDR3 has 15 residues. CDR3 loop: CASSLGGGISYGYTF. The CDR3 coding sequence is TGTGCCAGCAGCTTGGGTGGGGGGATAAGCTATGGCTACACCTTC.

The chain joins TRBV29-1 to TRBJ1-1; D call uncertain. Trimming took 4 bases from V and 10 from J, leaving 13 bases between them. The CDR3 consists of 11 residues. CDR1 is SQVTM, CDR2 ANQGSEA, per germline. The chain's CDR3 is CSVAGLRGAFF. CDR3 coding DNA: TGCAGCGTTGCGGGTCTCCGGGGAGCTTTCTTT.

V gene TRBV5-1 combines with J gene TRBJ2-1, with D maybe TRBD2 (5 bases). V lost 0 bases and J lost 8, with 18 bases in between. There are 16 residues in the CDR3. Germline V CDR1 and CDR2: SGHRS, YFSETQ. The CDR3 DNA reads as TGCGCCAGCAGCTTGGCGTCGCGGGCCCAAGGCGATGAGCAGTTCTTC. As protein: CASSLASRAQGDEQFF.

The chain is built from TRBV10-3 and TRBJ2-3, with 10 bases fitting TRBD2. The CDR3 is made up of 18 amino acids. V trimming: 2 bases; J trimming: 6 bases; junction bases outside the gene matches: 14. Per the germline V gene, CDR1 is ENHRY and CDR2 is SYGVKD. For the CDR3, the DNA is TGTGCCATCAGTGAGGACGGGACTAGCGCGAGCTACCGGGATACGCAGTATTTT. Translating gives CAISEDGTSASYRDTQYF.

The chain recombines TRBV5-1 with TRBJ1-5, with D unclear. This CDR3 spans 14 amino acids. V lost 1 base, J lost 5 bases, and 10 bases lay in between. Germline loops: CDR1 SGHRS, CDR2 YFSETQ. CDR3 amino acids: CASSLWSSDQPQHF. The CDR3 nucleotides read TGCGCCAGCAGCTTGTGGTCGAGCGATCAGCCCCAGCATTTT.

CDR3 sequence: CASSLGSFAASAETQYF. The CDR3 nucleotides are TGTGCCAGCAGCTTGGGTTCTTTTGCCGCCAGCGCCGAGACCCAGTACTTC. This chain joins TRBV5-8 and TRBJ2-5; D not resolved. V gave up 0 bases and J gave up 5 bases, with 20 bases separating them. The CDR3 contains 17 residues. Germline V gene lookup returns CDR1 SGHTS and CDR2 YDEGEE.

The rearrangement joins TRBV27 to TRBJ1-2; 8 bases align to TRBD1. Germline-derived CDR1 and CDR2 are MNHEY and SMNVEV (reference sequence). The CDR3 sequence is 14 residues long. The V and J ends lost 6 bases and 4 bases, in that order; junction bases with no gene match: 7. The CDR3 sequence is CASRRGGQGYGYTF. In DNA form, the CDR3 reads TGTGCCAGCAGGAGGGGCGGACAGGGCTATGGCTACACCTTC.

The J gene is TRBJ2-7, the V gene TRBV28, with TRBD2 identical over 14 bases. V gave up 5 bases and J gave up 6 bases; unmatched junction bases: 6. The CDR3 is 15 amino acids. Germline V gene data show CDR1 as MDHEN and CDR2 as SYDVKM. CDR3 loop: CASSLGTSGSPEQYF. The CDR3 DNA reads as TGTGCCAGCAGTCTGGGGACTAGCGGGAGTCCCGAGCAGTACTTC.

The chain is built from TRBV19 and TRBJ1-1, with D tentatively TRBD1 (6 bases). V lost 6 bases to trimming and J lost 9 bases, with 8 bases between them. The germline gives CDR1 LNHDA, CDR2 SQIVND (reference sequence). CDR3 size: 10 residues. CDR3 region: CASRRDKAFF. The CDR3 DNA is TGTGCCAGTAGAAGGGACAAAGCTTTCTTT.

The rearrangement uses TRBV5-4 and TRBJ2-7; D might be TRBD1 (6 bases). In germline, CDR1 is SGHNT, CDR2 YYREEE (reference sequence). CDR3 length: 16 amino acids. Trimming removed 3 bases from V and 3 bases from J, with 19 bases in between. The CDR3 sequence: CASSSFRDTRFYEQYF. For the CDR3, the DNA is TGTGCCAGCAGCTCCTTCCGGGACACACGATTCTACGAGCAGTACTTC.

The CDR3 sequence: CASSKGHAFNYGYTF. CDR3 sequence (DNA): TGTGCCAGCAGCAAAGGACATGCATTTAACTATGGCTACACCTTC. This chain uses TRBV5-8 with TRBJ1-2, with a weak D call TRBD1 (5 bases). CDR1 is SGHTS and CDR2 is YDEGEE in the germline V gene. Trimming cost V 4 bases and J 1 base, with 14 bases left between them. The CDR3 loop spans 15 amino acids.

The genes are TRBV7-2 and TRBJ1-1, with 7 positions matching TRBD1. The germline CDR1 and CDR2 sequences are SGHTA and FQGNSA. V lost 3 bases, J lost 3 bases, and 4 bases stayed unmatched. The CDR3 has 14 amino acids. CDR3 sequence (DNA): TGTGCCAGCAGCTTCGACAGGGTCTACACTGAAGCTTTCTTT. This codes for CASSFDRVYTEAFF.

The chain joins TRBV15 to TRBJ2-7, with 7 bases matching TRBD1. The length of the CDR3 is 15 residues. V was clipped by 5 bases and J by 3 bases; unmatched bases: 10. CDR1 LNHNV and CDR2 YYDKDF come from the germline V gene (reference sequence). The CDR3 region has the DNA TGTGCCACCAGCGAGCCCGCGTCAGGGGGCTACGAGCAGTACTTC. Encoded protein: CATSEPASGGYEQYF.

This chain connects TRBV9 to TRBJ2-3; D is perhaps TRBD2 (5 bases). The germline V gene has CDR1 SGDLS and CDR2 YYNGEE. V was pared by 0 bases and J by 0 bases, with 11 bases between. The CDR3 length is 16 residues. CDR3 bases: TGTGCCAGCAGCGTAGGACGGACTCCTAGCACAGATACGCAGTATTTT. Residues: CASSVGRTPSTDTQYF.

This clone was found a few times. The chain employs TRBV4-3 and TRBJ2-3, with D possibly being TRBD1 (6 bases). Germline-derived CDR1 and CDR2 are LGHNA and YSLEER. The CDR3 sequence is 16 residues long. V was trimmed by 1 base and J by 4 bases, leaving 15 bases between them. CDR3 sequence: CASSQGTGSIADTQYF. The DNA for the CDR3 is TGCGCCAGCAGCCAAGGTACAGGGTCAATCGCAGATACGCAGTATTTT.

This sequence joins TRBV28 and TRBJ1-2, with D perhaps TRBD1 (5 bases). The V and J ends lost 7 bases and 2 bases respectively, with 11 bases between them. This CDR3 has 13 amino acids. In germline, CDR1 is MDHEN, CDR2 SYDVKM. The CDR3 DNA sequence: TGTGCCAGCAATCAGGGAGGCAACTATGGCTACACCTTC. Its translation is CASNQGGNYGYTF.

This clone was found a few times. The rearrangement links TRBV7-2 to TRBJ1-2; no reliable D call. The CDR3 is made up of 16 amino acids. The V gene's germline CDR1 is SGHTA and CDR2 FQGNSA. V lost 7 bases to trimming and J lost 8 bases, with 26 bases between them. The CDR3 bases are TGTGCCAGCAAGCCACGGCAGGCATTGAGCTCGTTGGGCTACACCTTC. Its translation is CASKPRQALSSLGYTF.

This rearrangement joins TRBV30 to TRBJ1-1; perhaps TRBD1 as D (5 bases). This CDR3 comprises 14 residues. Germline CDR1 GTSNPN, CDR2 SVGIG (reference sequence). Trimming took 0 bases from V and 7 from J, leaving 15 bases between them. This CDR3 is CAWSVSGGGDEAFF. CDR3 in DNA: TGTGCCTGGAGTGTAAGTGGGGGGGGTGATGAAGCTTTCTTT.

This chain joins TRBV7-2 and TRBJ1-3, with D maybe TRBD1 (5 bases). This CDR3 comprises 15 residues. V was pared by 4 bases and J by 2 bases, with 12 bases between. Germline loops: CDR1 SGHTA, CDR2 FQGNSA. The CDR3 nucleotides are TGTGCCAGCAGCTCAGGGTTTGGGGCTGGAAACACCATATATTTT. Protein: CASSSGFGAGNTIYF.

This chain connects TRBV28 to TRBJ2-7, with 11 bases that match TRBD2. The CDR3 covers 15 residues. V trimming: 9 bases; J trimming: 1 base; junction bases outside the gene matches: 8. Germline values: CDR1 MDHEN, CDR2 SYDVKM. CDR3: CASRSGRVGSYEQYF. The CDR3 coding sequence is TGTGCCAGTCGTAGCGGGAGGGTCGGTTCCTACGAGCAGTACTTC. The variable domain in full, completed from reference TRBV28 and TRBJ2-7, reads DVKVTQSSRYLVKRTGEKVFLECVQDMDHENMFWYRQDPGLGLRLIYFSYDVKMKEKGDIPEGYSVSREKKERFSLILESASTNQTSMYLCASRSGRVGSYEQYFGPGTRLTVT.

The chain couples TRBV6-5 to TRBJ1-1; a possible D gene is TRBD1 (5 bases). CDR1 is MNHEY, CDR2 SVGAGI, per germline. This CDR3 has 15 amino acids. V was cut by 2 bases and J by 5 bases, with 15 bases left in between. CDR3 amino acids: CASSYVGGIGTEAFF. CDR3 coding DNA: TGTGCCAGCAGTTACGTGGGGGGAATCGGAACTGAAGCTTTCTTT.

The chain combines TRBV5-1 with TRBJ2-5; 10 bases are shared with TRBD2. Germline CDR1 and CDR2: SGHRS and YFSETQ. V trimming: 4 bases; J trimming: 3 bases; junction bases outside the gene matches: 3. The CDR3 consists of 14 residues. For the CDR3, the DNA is TGCGCCAGCAGCGGCCTAGCGGGAGAAGAGACCCAGTACTTC. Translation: CASSGLAGEETQYF.

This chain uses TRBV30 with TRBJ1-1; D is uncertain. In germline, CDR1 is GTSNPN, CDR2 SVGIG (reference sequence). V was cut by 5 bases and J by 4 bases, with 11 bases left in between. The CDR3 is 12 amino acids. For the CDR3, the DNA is TGTGCCTGGGATCGGGGAGTCACTGAAGCTTTCTTT. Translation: CAWDRGVTEAFF.